This is a list of T cell receptor beta chains from one sample in a study of human T cells and chemical hapten exposure. TCRdb recomputed calls from the RACE reads with MiXCR, one row per CDR3 protein. The sample shows about 40,000 distinct CDR3 sequences, about 3% of them seen only once. The sequencing used whole blood, collected in connection with sensitization to the hapten diphenylcyclopropenone (DPC). All receptors come from a middle-aged man with alopecia areata. Some clones in this sample may be carry-over from other donors' samples. The CDR3 runs from the conserved cysteine through the conserved F or W. Each size is once, few, many or a size class.

TRBV4-1	many	TRBJ2-7	CASSQGTPYEQYF
TRBV6-2/TRBV6-3	many	TRBJ2-4	CASSRSGRGTKNIQYF
TRBV7-6	many	TRBJ2-1	CASSLVGPTGGYNEQFF
TRBV29-1	many	TRBJ2-3	CSVDPRVTDTQYF
TRBV5-1	many	TRBJ2-6	CASSLGATGANVLTF
TRBV28	many	TRBJ2-7	CASSLPTTGAQYF
TRBV7-2	many	TRBJ1-1	CASSSYGVLAFF
TRBV6-6	many	TRBJ2-7	CAVGQGPYEQYF
TRBV5-1	many	TRBJ2-5	CASSLGDSIETQYF
TRBV7-9	many	TRBJ2-1	CASSLLNNEQFF
TRBV7-3	few	TRBJ2-2	CASRTDLTGELFF
TRBV5-1	many	TRBJ2-7	CASSRMGGLYEQYF
TRBV12-3/TRBV12-4	many	TRBJ1-2	CASRLDYGYTF
TRBV6-5	many	TRBJ1-2	CASTGGFPHGYTF
TRBV12-3/TRBV12-4	many	TRBJ2-3	CASRGQGKDTQYF
TRBV15	few	TRBJ2-7	CATSRAQSYEQYF
TRBV27	many	TRBJ1-1	CAGKYNPSDRQNTEAFF
TRBV2	many	TRBJ2-1	CASSDETSGRNEQFF
TRBV6-1	few	TRBJ2-7	CASSTMGQGSYEQYF
TRBV28	many	TRBJ1-6	CASSPFLTGSSYNSPLHF